This is a list of T cell receptor beta chains from one sample in a study of regulatory T cells in long-lasting Graves disease. MiXCR was run by TCRdb on the multiplex PCR reads, yielding one entry per CDR3 protein. This sample has over 400,000 distinct CDR3 sequences, with around 13% found just once. These data also formed part of another study, on T cells in Graves' hyperthyroidism and ophthalmopathy.

The sequenced sample was peripheral blood mononuclear cells (PBMCs), obtained at new diagnosis, from a patient treated with antithyroid drugs. All receptors come from a woman between 45 and 60 years old with Graves disease. The CDR3 runs from the conserved cysteine through the conserved F or W. A D gene is named only where the DNA matches it firmly. Rows give clone size only sometimes, using once, few, many, or a class for an expanded clone.

v_call	clone_size	j_call	d_call	cdr3_aa	cdr3_nt
TRBV12-3/TRBV12-4	-	TRBJ2-3	-	CASRSSLQRSSVVQYF	TGTGCCAGCAGATCCAGCCTTCAGAGGTCGAGCGTAGTGCAGTATTTT
TRBV12-3/TRBV12-4	many	TRBJ1-6	-	CASSFNNHNSPLHF	TGTGCCAGCAGTTTTAACAACCACAATTCACCCCTCCACTTT
TRBV2	many	TRBJ2-1	TRBD2	CASSWTSGGVNEQFF	TGTGCCAGCAGCTGGACTAGCGGAGGGGTCAATGAGCAGTTCTTC
TRBV12-5	-	TRBJ2-4	-	CASGLPDFGPKNIQYF	TGTGCTAGTGGTTTGCCGGACTTCGGTCCCAAAAACATTCAGTACTTC
TRBV6-1	-	TRBJ2-3	TRBD2	CASTGRTDTQYF	TGTGCCAGCACCGGGAGGACAGATACGCAGTATTTT
TRBV3-1	few	TRBJ1-1	-	CASSQDLPGHFRAFF	TGTGCCAGCAGCCAAGATTTACCGGGACATTTTCGAGCTTTCTTT
TRBV5-1	-	TRBJ1-1	-	CASRRARAGVPEAFF	TGCGCCAGCAGAAGGGCACGCGCGGGGGTCCCTGAAGCTTTCTTT
TRBV7-3	-	TRBJ2-7	TRBD1	CASSLTGQGTHEQYF	TGTGCCAGCAGCTTAACGGGACAGGGGACCCACGAGCAGTACTTC
TRBV5-6	few	TRBJ1-1	-	CASSLVGGAGTEAFF	TGTGCCAGCAGCTTGGTTGGGGGAGCGGGTACTGAAGCTTTCTTT
TRBV29-1	few	TRBJ2-5	TRBD2	CSVEFLAGVSGETQYF	TGCAGCGTTGAATTTCTAGCGGGAGTTTCTGGGGAGACCCAGTACTTC
TRBV24-1	many	TRBJ2-1	-	CATSDRTVEQFF	TGTGCCACCAGTGACAGGACTGTTGAGCAGTTCTTC
TRBV13	few	TRBJ2-2	TRBD2	CASSLLLAGGGTGELFF	TGTGCCAGCAGCTTACTGCTAGCGGGAGGGGGCACCGGGGAGCTGTTTTTT
TRBV7-6	many	TRBJ1-1	TRBD1	CASSHTGGWTEAFF	TGTGCCAGCAGCCATACAGGGGGATGGACTGAAGCTTTCTTT
TRBV5-1	many	TRBJ2-1	TRBD2	CASGPGLAHNEQFF	TGCGCCAGCGGACCGGGACTAGCGCACAATGAGCAGTTCTTC
TRBV6-1	-	TRBJ1-6	-	CASSPTGNGSPLHF	TGTGCCAGCAGCCCCACAGGGAATGGTTCACCCCTCCACTTT
TRBV28	-	TRBJ1-3	TRBD1	CASSPTWGQGRDTIYF	TGTGCCAGCAGTCCCACGTGGGGACAGGGGCGAGACACCATATATTTT
TRBV30	few	TRBJ1-2	-	CAWSSTGGMGGYTF	TGTGCCTGGAGCTCCACAGGAGGTATGGGTGGCTACACCTTC
TRBV5-1	-	TRBJ2-2	-	CTSSWNTGELFF	TGCACCAGCAGCTGGAACACCGGGGAGCTGTTTTTT
TRBV11-3	-	TRBJ2-1	-	CASSLEGSRDEQFF	TGTGCCAGCAGCTTAGAAGGCAGTCGGGATGAGCAGTTCTTC
TRBV29-1	-	TRBJ2-2	TRBD2	CSVIGTSGGMNTGELFF	TGCAGCGTTATAGGGACTAGCGGGGGGATGAACACCGGGGAGCTGTTTTTT
TRBV20-1	-	TRBJ2-1	-	CSARGGSTRYEQFF	TGCAGTGCTAGAGGAGGGTCTACCCGTTATGAGCAGTTCTTC
TRBV27	-	TRBJ2-7	TRBD2	CASSLMGGNEQYF	TGTGCCAGCAGTTTGATGGGGGGGAACGAGCAGTACTTC
TRBV6-2/TRBV6-3	-	TRBJ2-7	TRBD1	CASSPRGQRWSYEQYF	TGTGCCAGCAGTCCCCGGGGACAGCGGTGGTCCTACGAGCAGTACTTC